Below are 14 T cell receptor beta chains sequenced from a single sample in a study of cytomegalovirus exposure and HLA in healthy donors. The PCR made use of 60 Vbeta and 13 Jbeta primers. The data were produced by immunoSEQ multiplex PCR, yet TCRdb's version contains in-frame clones alone and is incomplete. Its table lists tens of thousands of clones. What was sequenced was PBMCs. The source is a man aged 50-59 years in good health and CMV-seropositive.

The chain is built from TRBV27 and TRBJ1-2, with TRBD1 matching 7 bases. The CDR3 totals 14 residues. V lost 5 bases and J lost 2; bases outside the gene matches: 5. CDR1 and CDR2 from the germline V gene are MNHEY and SMNVEV (reference sequence). CDR3 loop: CASSTRQGNYGYTF. The CDR3 bases are TGTGCCAGCAGTACACGACAGGGCAACTATGGCTACACCTTC.

In nucleotides, the CDR3 is TGCGCCAGCAGCCAAGATCGAGCGGGAGAGAATGAGCAGTTCTTC. Translating gives CASSQDRAGENEQFF. The rearrangement uses TRBV4-3 and TRBJ2-1, with 8 bases that match TRBD2. V shed 0 bases, J shed 7 bases, and the junction held 5 bases outside the gene matches. Germline CDR1 is LGHNA and CDR2 is YSLEER. The CDR3 consists of 15 residues.

V is TRBV18 and J is TRBJ2-2, with D maybe TRBD1 (5 bases). V was clipped by 3 bases and J by 0 bases, with 8 bases between them. This CDR3 is built from 15 residues. The germline gives CDR1 KGHSH, CDR2 LQKENI. This CDR3 reads CASSPTGANTGELFF. The CDR3 DNA reads as TGTGCCAGCTCACCTACAGGCGCGAACACCGGGGAGCTGTTTTTT.

The chain links TRBV14 to TRBJ2-3; TRBD1 is a possible D gene (5 bases). Trimming pared 3 bases from V and 3 bases from J, leaving 10 bases between. Germline V gene data show CDR1 as SGHDN and CDR2 as FVKESK. The CDR3 runs to 14 residues. The CDR3 spells CASSQRQLTDTQYF. CDR3 DNA: TGTGCCAGCAGCCAGAGACAGCTAACAGATACGCAGTATTTT.

The rearrangement links TRBV28 to TRBJ1-2; TRBD1 might be the D (5 bases). Per germline, CDR1 MDHEN and CDR2 SYDVKM. V lost 4 bases, J lost 4 bases, and 16 bases lay in between. There are 15 residues in the CDR3. The CDR3 here is CASSSPGGGFYGYTF. CDR3 DNA sequence: TGTGCCAGCAGTTCCCCCGGGGGGGGTTTCTATGGCTACACCTTC.

The chain has TRBV14 and TRBJ1-2; D is uncertain. With 4 bases removed from V and 4 bases from J, the gap between germline ends came to 16 bases. The CDR3 extends over 15 amino acids. Germline CDR1 is SGHDN and CDR2 is FVKESK. DNA of the CDR3: TGTGCCAGCAGCCCCACCGGGGAACTAGTCTATGGCTACACCTTC. Its protein product is CASSPTGELVYGYTF. The full variable domain, completed using reference TRBV14 and TRBJ1-2, is EAGVTQFPSHSVIEKGQTVTLRCDPISGHDNLYWYRRVMGKEIKFLLHFVKESKQDESGMPNNRFLAERTGGTYSTLKVQPAELEDSGVYFCASSPTGELVYGYTFGSGTRLTVV.

The chain has TRBV6-6 and TRBJ1-4; D not certain. The CDR3 length is 15 residues. CDR1 and CDR2 (germline): MNHNY, SVGAGI (reference sequence). The V gene lost 0 bases and the J gene lost 0 bases, with 5 bases spanning the gap. The CDR3 DNA reads TGTGCCAGCAGTTACTCATTTACAACTAATGAAAAACTGTTTTTT. It codes for CASSYSFTTNEKLFF.

This chain joins TRBV29-1 and TRBJ1-4; 9 bases map to TRBD1. Germline assignment: CDR1 SQVTM and CDR2 ANQGSEA. The CDR3 is 14 residues long. The ends lost 3 bases at V and 7 bases at J; junction bases unmatched: 6. The CDR3: CSVETPQGAEKLFF. For the CDR3, the DNA is TGCAGCGTTGAGACCCCACAGGGGGCTGAAAAACTGTTTTTT.

The chain recombines TRBV19 with TRBJ2-2; D gene unclear. V lost 6 bases to trimming and J lost 5 bases, with 10 bases between them. This CDR3 is built from 13 residues. Germline values: CDR1 LNHDA, CDR2 SQIVND (reference sequence). CDR3 in DNA: TGTGCCAGTAGCGCGCTGGTGACCGGGGAGCTGTTTTTT. Amino acids: CASSALVTGELFF. Using reference TRBV19 and TRBJ2-2 for the parts outside the CDR3, the full variable domain is DGGITQSPKYLFRKEGQNVTLSCEQNLNHDAMYWYRQDPGQGLRLIYYSQIVNDFQKGDIAEGYSVSREKKESFPLTVTSAQKNPTAFYLCASSALVTGELFFGEGSRLTVL.

The chain joins TRBV7-2 to TRBJ2-5; D ambiguous. CDR3 length: 16 amino acids. Trimming stripped 1 base from V and 1 base from J, with 13 bases between. Germline values: CDR1 SGHTA, CDR2 FQGNSA. The CDR3 DNA follows: TGTGCCAGCAGCTTAGGGTACTACAACCTCCAAGAGACCCAGTACTTC. This sequence encodes CASSLGYYNLQETQYF.

The rearrangement links TRBV7-9 to TRBJ1-1; D gene uncertain. The V and J ends lost 0 bases and 11 bases respectively, with 13 bases between them. The V gene's germline CDR1 is SEHNR and CDR2 FQNEAQ (reference sequence). The CDR3 length is 13 residues. CDR3 DNA: TGTGCCAGCAGCTTAGCTATGGAAGGGAGGGCTTTCTTT. It translates to CASSLAMEGRAFF.

This rearrangement joins TRBV30 to TRBJ2-1; TRBD1 is a possible D gene (6 bases). Germline V CDR1 and CDR2: GTSNPN, SVGIG (reference sequence). V was pared by 1 base and J by 7 bases, with 23 bases between. The CDR3 has 17 amino acids. The CDR3 sequence is CAWSGYRDTDRQNEQFF. In DNA form, the CDR3 reads TGTGCCTGGAGTGGTTACCGGGACACAGACAGACAGAATGAGCAGTTCTTC.

This chain's CDR3 is CASSWQRASNEKLFF. The CDR3 DNA reads TGTGCCAGCAGCTGGCAGAGGGCGTCTAATGAAAAACTGTTTTTT. The chain combines TRBV6-6 with TRBJ1-4; D remains ambiguous. Trimming took off 6 bases at V and 3 bases at J, with 14 bases between the two ends. Germline CDR1 MNHNY, CDR2 SVGAGI (reference sequence). The CDR3 contains 15 residues.

V and J are TRBV18 and TRBJ1-1, with 7 bases lining up with TRBD1. CDR1 KGHSH and CDR2 LQKENI come from the germline V gene. Trimming removed 1 base from V and 5 bases from J; junction bases left unmatched: 4. The CDR3 consists of 14 residues. Here the CDR3 reads CASSPQGARTEAFF. CDR3 nucleotide sequence: TGTGCCAGCTCACCACAGGGGGCGCGAACTGAAGCTTTCTTT.